These 10 T cell receptor beta chains originate from one sample sequenced in a study of T-cell reconstitution after alpha-beta-depleted transplantation in children. Unique molecular identifiers featured in how the TCRbeta library was prepared. MiXCR, run by TCRdb on the PCR reads, gives a single entry per CDR3 protein. The sample lists around 530,000 distinct CDR3 sequences, approximately 29% seen once, with 2% to 3% in the top ten. The source was PBMCs from the stem cell graft donor, collected from the stem cell graft. The source of these receptors is a human donor who donated a stem cell graft to a child with aplastic anemia.

This clonotype was detected only a few times. This sequence joins TRBV7-2 and TRBJ1-3; no clear D. This CDR3 has 15 amino acids. V lost 2 bases and J lost 0, with 8 bases in between. Germline-derived CDR1 and CDR2 are SGHTA and FQGNSA. The CDR3 spells CASSLQPSSGNTIYF. For the CDR3, the DNA is TGTGCCAGCAGCTTACAACCGAGCTCTGGAAACACCATATATTTT.

This clonotype was seen more than once but under ten times. J is TRBJ1-1 and V is TRBV12-3 or TRBV12-4, with 9 positions matching TRBD1. J was trimmed by 3 bases and V by 4 bases; bases with no gene match: 3. This CDR3 comprises 14 residues. The CDR3 DNA follows: TGTGCCAGCAGTTCCGGGACAGGGTACACTGAAGCTTTCTTT. Its protein product is CASSSGTGYTEAFF.

This clonotype was counted only a few times. This sequence joins TRBV12-3 or TRBV12-4 and TRBJ1-2; no reliable D call. Trimming shortened V by 2 bases and J by 3 bases, and 10 bases separated the two germline ends. There are 14 residues in the CDR3. Written as DNA, the CDR3 is TGTGCCAGCAGTTTATCCGGGGAAGACTATGGCTACACCTTC. Its translation: CASSLSGEDYGYTF.

This clonotype was observed a handful of times. The chain carries TRBV6-1 and TRBJ1-2; D is unresolved. The CDR3 sequence is 15 residues long. CDR1 is MNHNS, CDR2 SASEGT, per germline. The V end was cut by 6 bases, the J end by 4 bases, with 18 bases between. For the CDR3, the DNA is TGTGCCAGCAGGGGAACGGCTGGCATTCTCTATGGCTACACCTTC. This encodes CASRGTAGILYGYTF.

In its sample, this clonotype was seen a few times. V is TRBV18 and J is TRBJ1-1; D ambiguous. This CDR3 comprises 17 residues. Germline V gives CDR1 KGHSH, CDR2 LQKENI. The V gene lost 0 bases and the J gene lost 0 bases, with 14 bases spanning the gap. CDR3 sequence: CASSPPSLGRLNTEAFF. The CDR3 region has the DNA TGTGCCAGCTCACCACCGAGTCTTGGACGCCTGAACACTGAAGCTTTCTTT.

The rearrangement joins TRBV30 to TRBJ1-1; D gene unclear. This CDR3 contains 13 residues. V was trimmed by 4 bases and J by 1 base, leaving 10 bases between them. Germline assignment: CDR1 GTSNPN and CDR2 SVGIG (reference sequence). As DNA, the CDR3 is TGTGCCTGGAACTATCATGAGAACACTGAAGCTTTCTTT. Residues: CAWNYHENTEAFF.

This clonotype was found a few times. The V and J genes are TRBV28 and TRBJ2-2, with D perhaps TRBD1 (6 bases). V shed 2 bases and J shed 6 bases, with 13 bases lying between them. The CDR3 consists of 15 residues. Germline lookup yields CDR1 MDHEN and CDR2 SYDVKM. The CDR3, as DNA: TGTGCCAGCAGTTTAGGGGGACATGGGCCCGGGGAGCTGTTTTTT. It codes for CASSLGGHGPGELFF.

The chain joins TRBV9 to TRBJ2-2; D may be TRBD1 or TRBD2 (5 bases each). The V gene's germline CDR1 is SGDLS and CDR2 YYNGEE. V lost 5 bases, J lost 1 base, and 12 bases lay in between. This CDR3 is 15 amino acids long. CDR3 DNA: TGTGCCAGCAGAGAGGGACGGTTGAACACCGGGGAGCTGTTTTTT. It yields the protein CASREGRLNTGELFF.

This clonotype has more than one count but fewer than ten. V and J are TRBV7-9 and TRBJ2-7; possibly TRBD1 for D (6 bases). The CDR3 covers 13 residues. Deletions cut 4 bases from V and 2 bases from J, with 9 bases between. Germline CDR1 SEHNR, CDR2 FQNEAQ (reference sequence). The CDR3 is CASSWGQAYEQYF. CDR3 in DNA: TGTGCCAGCAGCTGGGGACAAGCCTACGAGCAGTACTTC.

This clonotype has just one count. The CDR3 sequence is CASNVKGELFF. In DNA form, the CDR3 reads TGTGCCAGCAACGTTAAAGGGGAGCTGTTTTTT. The chain links TRBV7-2 to TRBJ2-2; no reliable D call. From germline, CDR1 is SGHTA and CDR2 FQGNSA. This CDR3 is 11 amino acids long. Trimming removed 7 bases at V and 8 bases at J, with 8 bases between.